Listed here are 26 T cell receptor beta chains from one sample, sequenced in a study of regulatory and conventional T cells in RAG deficiency. Sequencing was performed with immunoSEQ multiplex PCR; in TCRdb, only in-frame clones are kept and a portion is missing. The sample has 40,000 to 55,000 clones; around 90% are singletons. Conventional CD4+ T cells were sorted from blood as CD25-low CD127-high cells. Another study also made use of these data, one on regulatory T cells. That work adds: Amplification used 52 TRBV primers and 13 TRBJ primers.

The sequencing sample was made of CD4+ effector T cells sorted from blood. These receptors all come from a human donor in good health.

Details on this clone: Other nucleotide sequences in the sample specify the same CDR3. V is TRBV6-6 and J is TRBJ1-1; weak D call: TRBD1 (6 bases). This CDR3 is 14 amino acids long. Germline CDR1 MNHNY, CDR2 SVGAGI (reference sequence). V lost 0 bases to trimming and J lost 4 bases, with 9 bases between them. The CDR3 loop is CASSYSTGSTEAFF. CDR3 DNA sequence: TGTGCCAGCAGTTACTCCACAGGGTCCACTGAAGCTTTCTTT.

The chain is built from TRBV30 and TRBJ1-4, with a tentative D call TRBD1 (5 bases). This CDR3 is 14 amino acids long. Germline CDR1 is GTSNPN and CDR2 is SVGIG (reference sequence). V was trimmed by 1 base and J by 10 bases, leaving 16 bases between them. CDR3 nucleotide sequence: TGTGCCTGGAGTGAAGGGCAGGGTAGGAGAAAACTGTTTTTT. Its translation: CAWSEGQGRRKLFF.

This chain joins TRBV5-6 and TRBJ2-1, with TRBD2 matching over 8 bases. The CDR3 contains 15 residues. Germline loops: CDR1 SGHDT, CDR2 YYEEEE. With 0 bases clipped from V and 8 bases from J, the junction kept 7 bases outside the gene matches. Here the CDR3 DNA reads TGTGCCAGCAGCTTGGCAAGAATAGCGGGGTATGAGCAGTTCTTC. Amino acid sequence: CASSLARIAGYEQFF. Drawing the rest from reference TRBV5-6 and TRBJ2-1, the complete variable domain is DAGVTQSPTHLIKTRGQQVTLRCSPKSGHDTVSWYQQALGQGPQFIFQYYEEEERQRGNFPDRFSGHQFPNYSSELNVNALLLGDSALYLCASSLARIAGYEQFFGPGTRLTVL.

The rearrangement uses TRBV28 and TRBJ1-1; D is unresolved. Looked up from germline, CDR1 is MDHEN and CDR2 is SYDVKM. The CDR3 runs to 15 residues. The V end was cut by 2 bases, the J end by 0 bases, with 10 bases between. The CDR3 region is CASSLPQLMNTEAFF. CDR3 nucleotides: TGTGCCAGCAGTTTACCGCAGCTAATGAACACTGAAGCTTTCTTT. The variable domain in full, with the rest retrieved from reference TRBV28 and TRBJ1-1, is DVKVTQSSRYLVKRTGEKVFLECVQDMDHENMFWYRQDPGLGLRLIYFSYDVKMKEKGDIPEGYSVSREKKERFSLILESASTNQTSMYLCASSLPQLMNTEAFFGQGTRLTVV.

The rearrangement joins TRBV9 to TRBJ2-3; D ambiguous. Trimming stripped 1 base from V and 4 bases from J, with 10 bases between. This CDR3 comprises 14 residues. Germline CDR1 reads SGDLS; CDR2 reads YYNGEE. The CDR3 region is CASSVLGFPDTQYF. The CDR3 DNA reads TGTGCCAGCAGCGTATTGGGATTCCCAGATACGCAGTATTTT. The variable domain in full, completed from reference TRBV9 and TRBJ2-3, reads DSGVTQTPKHLITATGQRVTLRCSPRSGDLSVYWYQQSLDQGLQFLIQYYNGEERAKGNILERFSAQQFPDLHSELNLSSLELGDSALYFCASSVLGFPDTQYFGPGTRLTVL.

This clone appeared a single time. The J gene is TRBJ2-3, the V gene TRBV10-1; D could derive from TRBD1 or TRBD2 (5 bases each). V lost 4 bases, J lost 0 bases, and 5 bases lay in between. CDR1 is WNHNN and CDR2 is SYGVQD in the germline V gene (reference sequence). CDR3 length: 13 residues. CDR3 coding DNA: TGCGCCAGCAGTGGGGACAGCACAGATACGCAGTATTTT. Translated: CASSGDSTDTQYF.

The rearrangement links TRBV7-3 to TRBJ2-3; weak D call: TRBD2 (5 bases). The CDR3 sequence is 15 residues long. From germline, CDR1 is SGHTA and CDR2 FQGTGA. Trimming removed 2 bases from V and 0 bases from J, with 9 bases in between. CDR3 protein: CASSLYGGSTDTQYF. In DNA form, the CDR3 reads TGTGCCAGCAGCTTATATGGCGGGAGCACAGATACGCAGTATTTT.

The J gene is TRBJ2-3, the V gene TRBV7-2; D uncertain. The germline V gene has CDR1 SGHTA and CDR2 FQGNSA. The V gene lost 1 base and the J gene lost 7 bases, with 6 bases spanning the gap. This CDR3 contains 12 residues. The CDR3 here is CASSLGSNTQYF. CDR3 in DNA: TGTGCCAGCAGCTTAGGATCTAATACGCAGTATTTT.

This rearrangement joins TRBV12-5 to TRBJ2-2; 10 bases match TRBD1. Losses at the gene ends were 7 bases for V and 4 bases for J; bases not matched to a gene: 6. The length of the CDR3 is 15 residues. Germline lookup yields CDR1 LGHNT and CDR2 FRNRAP. The CDR3 sequence: CASAGDRGGTGELFF. In DNA form, the CDR3 reads TGTGCTAGTGCCGGGGACAGGGGTGGCACCGGGGAGCTGTTTTTT.

The sample holds one count of this clone. The rearrangement links TRBV21-1 to TRBJ2-4. TRBV21-1 is termed a pseudogene. The CDR3 contains 14 residues. The CDR3 spells CANRGVLAKNIQYF. The CDR3 coding sequence is TGTGCCAACAGGGGGGTACTAGCCAAAAACATTCAGTACTTC.

The V gene is TRBV30, the J gene TRBJ1-2; 9 bases line up with TRBD1. Germline CDR1 is GTSNPN and CDR2 is SVGIG (reference sequence). The CDR3 is 11 residues long. Trimming cost V 4 bases and J 11 bases; bases outside gene matches: 5. CDR3 protein: CAWKRGQGYTF. DNA of the CDR3: TGTGCCTGGAAAAGGGGACAGGGTTACACCTTC.

The CDR3 is CASSQAIDEQYF. The CDR3 region has the DNA TGTGCCAGCAGCCAAGCCATCGATGAGCAGTACTTC. The chain has TRBV4-2 and TRBJ2-7; D is uncertain. V was shortened by 1 base and J by 7 bases, with 8 bases between the two germline ends. CDR1 and CDR2 from the germline V gene are LGHNA and YNFKEQ. This CDR3 spans 12 amino acids.

V is TRBV6-6 and J is TRBJ2-1; 12 bases are shared with TRBD2. CDR1 is MNHNY and CDR2 is SVGAGI in the germline V gene (reference sequence). This CDR3 is built from 14 residues. V trimming: 4 bases; J trimming: 10 bases; junction bases outside the gene matches: 5. CDR3 nucleotide sequence: TGTGCCAGCAGTTCTCGACTAGCGGGGGCCGAGCAGTTCTTC. Translated: CASSSRLAGAEQFF.

The rearrangement links TRBV28 to TRBJ2-1; D is unclear. The germline CDR1 and CDR2 sequences are MDHEN and SYDVKM. Trimming stripped 5 bases from V and 10 bases from J, with 15 bases between. This CDR3 is 13 amino acids long. CDR3 sequence reads: CASSPELLKEQFF. DNA for the CDR3: TGTGCCAGCAGTCCCGAACTTCTGAAGGAGCAGTTCTTC. Looking up the rest from reference TRBV28 and TRBJ2-1 gives the full variable domain: DVKVTQSSRYLVKRTGEKVFLECVQDMDHENMFWYRQDPGLGLRLIYFSYDVKMKEKGDIPEGYSVSREKKERFSLILESASTNQTSMYLCASSPELLKEQFFGPGTRLTVL.

V usage is TRBV5-1 and J usage is TRBJ2-7, with 7 positions matching TRBD1. The CDR3 is 16 residues long. V dropped 0 bases and J dropped 7; count of bases not matched to a gene: 13. Germline CDR1 and CDR2: SGHRS and YFSETQ. CDR3 nucleotide sequence: TGCGCCAGCAGCTTGGGCGGACAGGCGGCTTTCGGTGAGCAGTACTTC. Amino acid sequence: CASSLGGQAAFGEQYF.

The chain uses TRBV7-8 and TRBJ2-7, with 10 bases that match TRBD1. This CDR3 region has 15 residues. The junction had 10 bases not matched to a gene; V was cut back by 6 bases and J by 5 bases. CDR1 and CDR2 (germline): SGHVS, FQNEAQ. CDR3 DNA: TGTGCCAGCAGTTTTAACGACAGGGGGCTGGACGAGCAGTACTTC. Encoded protein: CASSFNDRGLDEQYF.

This sequence joins TRBV5-1 and TRBJ1-2; the match to TRBD1 covers 7 bases. The CDR3 loop spans 13 amino acids. From germline, CDR1 is SGHRS and CDR2 YFSETQ. J gave up 8 bases and V 2 bases, and 6 bases lay outside the gene matches. The CDR3 reads CASSFGGGLGYTF. CDR3 DNA: TGCGCCAGCAGCTTCGGAGGGGGCTTGGGCTACACCTTC. Full variable domain (missing parts from reference TRBV5-1 and TRBJ1-2): KAGVTQTPRYLIKTRGQQVTLSCSPISGHRSVSWYQQTPGQGLQFLFEYFSETQRNKGNFPGRFSGRQFSNSRSEMNVSTLELGDSALYLCASSFGGGLGYTFGSGTRLTVV.

J is TRBJ1-5 and V is TRBV18; 7 bases agree with TRBD1. Germline V gene data show CDR1 as KGHSH and CDR2 as LQKENI. The V segment lost 3 bases and the J segment 6 bases; nucleotides outside the gene matches: 11. This CDR3 has 16 residues. DNA of the CDR3: TGTGCCAGCTCACCCTCGATGACAGGGTCATCTCAGCCCCAGCATTTT. It encodes CASSPSMTGSSQPQHF.

As to this clone: At one of its ends the junction is not consistent with the germline gene, which may arise from a read error. The chain joins TRBV9 to TRBJ1-2; the D is unclear. CDR3 length equals 10 residues. CDR1 is SGDLS and CDR2 is YYNGEE in the germline V gene. In nucleotides, the CDR3 is TGTGCCAGCAGGAGGGTCGTGACCTTCTTC. Protein sequence: CASRRVVTFF.

This clone was observed a few times. The V and J genes are TRBV7-9 and TRBJ1-4, with no clear D. This CDR3 region has 15 residues. V lost 3 bases, J lost 6 bases, and 14 bases lay in between. Germline CDR1 SEHNR, CDR2 FQNEAQ (reference sequence). CDR3 DNA: TGTGCCAGCAGCTTGTCCCGGGTGAGAGATGAAAAACTGTTTTTT. Protein: CASSLSRVRDEKLFF.

J is TRBJ1-1 and V is TRBV6-6; D remains ambiguous. Germline lookup yields CDR1 MNHNY and CDR2 SVGAGI (reference sequence). The V end was cut by 7 bases, the J end by 3 bases, with 9 bases between. The length of the CDR3 is 12 residues. CDR3 sequence (DNA): TGTGCCAGCAACGACTGGGACACTGAAGCTTTCTTT. It is translated as CASNDWDTEAFF.

The chain joins TRBV19 to TRBJ1-5; D perhaps matches TRBD1 (6 bases). This CDR3 has 15 amino acids. Trimming cost V 6 bases and J 0 bases, with 12 bases left between them. Germline CDR1 is LNHDA and CDR2 is SQIVND (reference sequence). The CDR3 bases are TGTGCCAGTAGCAGTCGACAGGTTAGCAATCAGCCCCAGCATTTT. Protein sequence: CASSSRQVSNQPQHF.

The chain links TRBV6-6 to TRBJ2-7; D is ambiguous. The CDR3 loop spans 15 amino acids. Looked up from germline, CDR1 is MNHNY and CDR2 is SVGAGI (reference sequence). Trimming pared 4 bases from V and 3 bases from J, leaving 16 bases between. Here the CDR3 reads CASSSLELLSYEQYF. CDR3 in DNA: TGTGCCAGCAGTTCCCTGGAACTGTTGAGCTACGAGCAGTACTTC.

The chain combines TRBV7-2 with TRBJ1-5; no clear D gene. The CDR3 consists of 13 residues. Germline assignment: CDR1 SGHTA and CDR2 FQGNSA. Trimming took 6 bases from V and 3 from J, leaving 9 bases between them. The CDR3: CASSLSHNQPQHF. DNA of the CDR3: TGTGCCAGCAGTTTATCCCACAATCAGCCCCAGCATTTT.

The genes are TRBV18 and TRBJ2-5; TRBD2 is a possible D gene (5 bases). Germline V gene lookup returns CDR1 KGHSH and CDR2 LQKENI. V was trimmed by 3 bases and J by 1 base, leaving 9 bases between them. This CDR3 comprises 14 residues. The CDR3 DNA follows: TGTGCCAGCTCACCCTGGAGCGGCCAAGAGACCCAGTACTTC. The encoded protein is CASSPWSGQETQYF.

V is TRBV6-5 and J is TRBJ1-2, with a possible D match to TRBD1 (5 bases). The V end lost 5 bases, the J end lost 7 bases, and 17 bases lay between the germline ends. The CDR3 totals 14 residues. Germline V CDR1 and CDR2: MNHEY, SVGAGI. The CDR3 coding sequence is TGTGCCAGCAGTCCCCCGGGGGGGGTGGCTGGCTACACCTTC. This gives the protein CASSPPGGVAGYTF.